A selection of T cell receptor beta chains follows, all from one sample in a study of shared clonotypes between healthy human individuals. The protocol was immunoSEQ multiplex PCR, while the TCRdb copy is restricted to in-frame clones and leaves out a portion. Among about 2 million clones listed, over 85% were seen once. Sequenced material: naive CD8+ T cells sorted from blood. The source of these receptors is a man younger than 30 in good health. CDR3s include the opening cysteine and the closing phenylalanine or tryptophan. Fields, in order: J gene, CDR3 length, clone size, V gene, D gene, CDR3 DNA, CDR3 protein. The D gene is left open where the match is weak. The size field is filled for only some rows; it gives once, few, many or a size class.

TRBJ2-7,12,once,TRBV6-4,-,TGTGCCAGCAGTGGCAGGGTGTCTGAGCAGTACTTC,CASSGRVSEQYF
TRBJ2-2,12,-,TRBV19,-,TGTGCCAGTTATACGAACACCGGGGAGCTGTTTTTT,CASYTNTGELFF
TRBJ1-2,14,-,TRBV2,-,TGTGCCAGCAGTGAGGACAGCGAAGACTATGGCTACACCTTC,CASSEDSEDYGYTF
TRBJ2-1,17,-,TRBV4-2,-,TGTGCCAGCAGCCAAGAAGGTATCGGGGATCTTAGGAATGAGCAGTTCTTC,CASSQEGIGDLRNEQFF
TRBJ2-2,13,-,TRBV6-5,-,TGTGCCAGCAGCGACTATAACACCGGGGAGCTGTTTTTT,CASSDYNTGELFF
TRBJ1-1,17,-,TRBV7-8,-,TGTGCCAGCAGCTGGCCACAGGGAGGGTTAATGAACACTGAAGCTTTCTTT,CASSWPQGGLMNTEAFF
TRBJ2-7,13,-,TRBV6-5,TRBD1,TGTGCCAGCAGTTCAGGGGGCACCTACGAGCAGTACTTC,CASSSGGTYEQYF
TRBJ2-3,12,once,TRBV2,-,TGTGCCAGCAAAGGCAGCACAGATACGCAGTATTTT,CASKGSTDTQYF
TRBJ2-3,15,-,TRBV7-7,-,TGTGCTAGCAGCGCCAGCACAATAGGGGGTGATACGCAGTATTTT,CASSASTIGGDTQYF
TRBJ1-2,14,-,TRBV4-1,TRBD1,TGCGCCAGCAGCCCGGGACAGGGGGCCTATGGCTACACCTTC,CASSPGQGAYGYTF
TRBJ1-5,15,-,TRBV28,-,TGTGCCAGCAGTTTCTTCAGGTCTGGCAATCAGCCCCAGCATTTT,CASSFFRSGNQPQHF
TRBJ2-3,15,-,TRBV27,TRBD1,TGTGCCAGCAGTCTTGGACAGGGACGTCCAGATACGCAGTATTTT,CASSLGQGRPDTQYF
TRBJ2-3,14,-,TRBV7-9,-,TGTGCCAGCAGCCTCCTAGGGAGCACAGATACGCAGTATTTT,CASSLLGSTDTQYF
TRBJ2-7,14,-,TRBV5-4,-,TGTGCCAGCAGCGAGGAAAGTAGCTCCTACGAGCAGTACTTC,CASSEESSSYEQYF
TRBJ2-3,16,-,TRBV4-1,TRBD2,TGCGCCAGCAGCCCATGGACTAGCGGAGCCTCAGATACGCAGTATTTT,CASSPWTSGASDTQYF
TRBJ2-7,15,-,TRBV5-6,-,TGTGCCAGCAGCTATCCTGGGCAGATTTTCTACGAGCAGTACTTC,CASSYPGQIFYEQYF
TRBJ2-1,15,-,TRBV5-6,TRBD2,TGTGCCAGCAGCGGAACTAGCGGGGTCGACAATGAGCAGTTCTTC,CASSGTSGVDNEQFF
TRBJ2-2,13,-,TRBV19,-,TGTGCCAGTACGATCGTCGACACCGGGGAGCTGTTTTTT,CASTIVDTGELFF
TRBJ2-1,15,-,TRBV9,TRBD1,TGTGCCAGCAGCGTAGGGGCAGGGACAGGGCATGAGCAGTTCTTC,CASSVGAGTGHEQFF